One and the same sample provided the 4 T cell receptor beta chains below, sequenced in a study of cytomegalovirus exposure and HLA in healthy donors. This PCR relied on a set of 60 Vbeta primers and 13 Jbeta primers. Measured with immunoSEQ multiplex PCR; TCRdb has only the in-frame clones, and not every one. The sample shows about 160,000 clones, about 81% of them seen only once. Sequences were obtained from PBMCs. The source is a girl aged 10 to 17 in good health and CMV-seropositive.

This clone is a singleton in its sample. The chain joins TRBV5-1 to TRBJ1-2; tentative D call: TRBD1 (6 bases). With 0 bases removed from V and 4 bases from J, the gap between germline ends came to 10 bases. In germline, CDR1 is SGHRS, CDR2 YFSETQ. The CDR3 contains 14 residues. The CDR3 nucleotides read TGCGCCAGCAGCTTGGTTTCAGGGGCCTATGGCTACACCTTC. Its translation: CASSLVSGAYGYTF.

The chain has TRBV28 and TRBJ2-7, with no clear D. The V end was cut by 8 bases, the J end by 1 base, with 15 bases between. Germline V lookup: CDR1 MDHEN, CDR2 SYDVKM. This CDR3 contains 14 residues. This chain's CDR3 is CASRPVALSYEQYF. The CDR3 coding sequence is TGTGCCAGCCGTCCGGTTGCCCTGTCCTACGAGCAGTACTTC. Full variable domain (rest looked up from reference TRBV28 and TRBJ2-7): DVKVTQSSRYLVKRTGEKVFLECVQDMDHENMFWYRQDPGLGLRLIYFSYDVKMKEKGDIPEGYSVSREKKERFSLILESASTNQTSMYLCASRPVALSYEQYFGPGTRLTVT.

The V call is TRBV11-1, the J call TRBJ2-5; possibly TRBD1 for D (6 bases). Germline values: CDR1 SGHAT, CDR2 FQDESV (reference sequence). V gave up 1 base and J gave up 3 bases, with 6 bases separating them. The CDR3 spans 13 residues. CDR3 sequence (DNA): TGTGCCAGCAGCTTAGACAGGGAAGAGACCCAGTACTTC. Its protein product is CASSLDREETQYF.

This clone has just a few counts. The chain couples TRBV2 to TRBJ2-5, with TRBD2 identical over 10 bases. V gave up 8 bases and J gave up 14 bases; unmatched junction bases: 11. This CDR3 region has 12 residues. CDR1 is SNHLY and CDR2 is FYNNEI in the germline V gene. The CDR3 region is CASERQRTSGYF. The DNA for the CDR3 is TGTGCCAGCGAACGACAGAGGACTAGCGGATACTTC.